The source of this T cell receptor (beta chain) is a study of shared clonotypes between healthy human individuals. For the study at large: Each donor had three CD4 naive, three CD4 memory, two CD8 naive and one CD8 memory plate.

Execution of the assay was at deep level. Once extracted for a subset, genomic DNA was divided evenly among several immunoSEQ plates. Libraries were prepared by immunoSEQ multiplex PCR; TCRdb keeps only in-frame clonotypes and omits some of them. Of millions of clones in the sample, 93% were seen once. There were no recent acute infections or vaccinations among the donors, who were healthy HIV-negative adults. CDR3 length: 16 residues. Trimming took off 0 bases at V and 0 bases at J, with 10 bases between the two ends. The germline V gene encodes CDR1 MNHNS and CDR2 SASEGT. The chain recombines TRBV6-1 with TRBJ2-3, with D unclear. The receptor's source is a young man in good health. Some clones in this sample may be carry-over from other donors' samples. Sequenced material: naive CD4+ T cells from PBMCs. The subset: CD45RA+ positively selected. CDR3 bases: TGTGCCAGCAGTGAAGCACCCTCTAGTAGCACAGATACGCAGTATTTT. Amino acids: CASSEAPSSSTDTQYF.